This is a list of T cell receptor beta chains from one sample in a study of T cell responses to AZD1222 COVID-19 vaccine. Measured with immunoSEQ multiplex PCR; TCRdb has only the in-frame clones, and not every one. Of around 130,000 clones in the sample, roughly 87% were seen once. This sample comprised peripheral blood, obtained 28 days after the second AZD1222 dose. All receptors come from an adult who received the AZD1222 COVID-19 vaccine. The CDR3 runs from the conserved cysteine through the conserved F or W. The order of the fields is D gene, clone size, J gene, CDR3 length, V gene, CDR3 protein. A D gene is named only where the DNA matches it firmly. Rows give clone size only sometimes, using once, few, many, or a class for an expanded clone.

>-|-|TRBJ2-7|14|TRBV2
CASSELGGLHEQYF
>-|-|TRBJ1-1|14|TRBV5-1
CASRGTGQNTEAFF
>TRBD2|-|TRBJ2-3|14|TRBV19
CASMGRGGTDTQYF
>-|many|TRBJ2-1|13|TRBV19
CASSMVSGSEQFF
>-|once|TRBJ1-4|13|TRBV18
CASSPTDNEKLFF
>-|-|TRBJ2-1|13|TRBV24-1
CATSDPQGSEQFF
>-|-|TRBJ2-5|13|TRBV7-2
CASSLNLGETQYF
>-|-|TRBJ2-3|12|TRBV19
CASSISTDTQYF
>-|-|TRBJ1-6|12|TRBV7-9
CASSSADSPLHF
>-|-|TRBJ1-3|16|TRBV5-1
CASSSGTSTGGNTIYF
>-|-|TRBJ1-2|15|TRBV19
CASSPNTGANYGYTF
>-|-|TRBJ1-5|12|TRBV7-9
CASSLYSQPQHF
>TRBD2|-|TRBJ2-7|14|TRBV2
CASSWTSVGYEQYF
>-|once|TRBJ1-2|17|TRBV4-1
CASSQGLRESPHYGYTF
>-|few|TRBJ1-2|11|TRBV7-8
CASSQNYGYTF
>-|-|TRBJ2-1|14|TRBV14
CASSQDPAYNEQFF
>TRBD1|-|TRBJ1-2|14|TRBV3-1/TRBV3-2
CASSQGGQGLGYTF
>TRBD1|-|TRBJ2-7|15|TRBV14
CASSQGTGYGNEQYF
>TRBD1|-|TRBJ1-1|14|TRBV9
CASSPTGGLTEAFF
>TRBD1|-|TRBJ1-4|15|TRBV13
CASSSGQGTNEKLFF
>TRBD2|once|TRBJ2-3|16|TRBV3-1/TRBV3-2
CASSHSTSGGTDTQYF
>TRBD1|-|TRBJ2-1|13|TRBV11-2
CASSQYRGNEQFF
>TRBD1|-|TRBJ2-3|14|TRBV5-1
CASRLGQITDTQYF
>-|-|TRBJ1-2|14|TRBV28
CASSPEGEVYGYTF